One and the same sample provided the 17 T cell receptor beta chains below, sequenced in a study of molecular identifiers for immune sequencing clone quantification (dated by TCRdb to 2016 to 2018). The library relied on PCR. Instrument used: Illumina HiSeq 4000. TCRdb reanalyzed the raw reads on its own, using fastp at Q25 for trimming and MiXCR for clone calling, and kept in-frame beta chains. Rows matching on CDR3 protein sequence are summarized as one entry with the most common DNA and genes. For this sample there are about 640,000 distinct CDR3 sequences; 20% appear just once. Clones ranked in the top ten supply roughly 0.83% of the sample. Specimen: naive CD8+ T cells from blood, with Jurkat cell RNA spiked in. This specimen's cell subset or site label, per the study, means: FACS-sorted CD8+CD4-CCR7+CD45RA+ naive T cells. The receptor set was obtained from a human donor in good health. Some libraries in this study had Jurkat cell RNA spiked in.

This chain connects TRBV27 to TRBJ2-5; 8 nucleotides line up with TRBD2. The CDR3 sequence is 15 residues long. J lost 4 bases, V lost 8 bases, and 12 bases had no gene match. The V gene's germline CDR1 is MNHEY and CDR2 SMNVEV (reference sequence). CDR3 sequence (DNA): TGTGCCAGCGCACCTCGGCGGGAGGAAACAGAGACCCAGTACTTC. Translation gives CASAPRREETETQYF.

Details on this clonotype: A much larger clone differs from this one at a single base, so this may be a read error. The genes are TRBV3-1 and TRBJ2-2; 7 bases are a match to TRBD1. The CDR3 is made up of 19 amino acids. Germline CDR1 LGHDT, CDR2 YNNKEL (reference sequence). CDR3 loop: CAGSQESDRKSANTGELFF. Here the CDR3 DNA reads TGTGCCGGCAGCCAAGAGTCGGACAGGAAATCCGCGAACACCGGGGAGCTGTTTTTT.

This clonotype was seen a handful of times. V usage is TRBV27 and J usage is TRBJ2-7; unclear D gene. This CDR3 contains 14 residues. The V gene lost 6 bases and the J gene lost 6 bases, with 18 bases spanning the gap. The germline gives CDR1 MNHEY, CDR2 SMNVEV (reference sequence). The chain's CDR3 is CASSPQNRFGEQYF. The CDR3 DNA reads as TGTGCCAGCAGCCCACAAAACCGATTTGGCGAGCAGTACTTC.

This chain joins TRBV7-3 and TRBJ2-1; D unresolved. Germline CDR1 is SGHTA and CDR2 is FQGTGA. This CDR3 spans 15 amino acids. V was pared by 2 bases and J by 8 bases, with 16 bases between. CDR3 coding DNA: TGTGCCAGCAGCTTAGACCTGGACCGTGAACATGAGCAGTTCTTC. The encoded protein is CASSLDLDREHEQFF.

Worth noting for this clonotype: A much larger clone differs by one base, so this may be a read error. The V and J genes are TRBV4-3 and TRBJ1-4; no firm D call. Germline loops: CDR1 LGHNA, CDR2 YSLEER. The CDR3 totals 14 residues. The chain's CDR3 is CASSQDESNEKLLF. Here the CDR3 DNA reads TGCGCCAGCAGCCAAGATGAATCTAATGAAAAACTGCTTTTT.

This clonotype appeared many times. This sequence joins TRBV7-2 and TRBJ2-3; TRBD1 agrees at 7 bases. With 5 bases clipped from V and 0 bases from J, the junction kept 8 bases outside the gene matches. This CDR3 has 16 amino acids. Germline V CDR1 and CDR2: SGHTA, FQGNSA. CDR3: CASSGIGTASTDTQYF. CDR3 coding DNA: TGTGCCAGCAGCGGCATAGGGACAGCGAGCACAGATACGCAGTATTTT.

A remark on this clonotype: A much larger clone is a single base away; this may be a read error. The rearrangement uses TRBV19 and TRBJ2-1; 7 nucleotides align to TRBD2. V shed 5 bases and J 6 bases; nucleotides not matched to a gene: 4. The CDR3 length is 13 residues. Germline CDR1 and CDR2: LNHDA and SQIVND (reference sequence). The CDR3 loop reads CASSVTSCNEQFF. As DNA, the CDR3 is TGTGCCAGTAGTGTGACTAGCTGCAATGAGCAGTTCTTC.

This chain connects TRBV20-1 to TRBJ2-7, with 7 bases fitting TRBD1. Germline values: CDR1 DFQATT, CDR2 SNEGSKA (reference sequence). The CDR3 consists of 14 residues. The V and J ends lost 2 bases and 2 bases, in that order; junction bases with no gene match: 6. CDR3 DNA sequence: TGCAGTGCTAGACCCACAGGGGCTCCCTACGAGCAGTACTTC. As protein: CSARPTGAPYEQYF.

This clonotype has only a few counts. The CDR3 DNA sequence: TGCGCCAGCAGCACACCGAGCAGAAACATTCAGTACTTC. It is translated as CASSTPSRNIQYF. The J gene is TRBJ2-4, the V gene TRBV4-1, with D uncertain. The CDR3 is made up of 13 amino acids. The germline CDR1 and CDR2 sequences are MGHRA and YSYEKL. V shed 5 bases and J shed 6 bases, with 11 bases lying between them.

The rearrangement links TRBV15 to TRBJ1-1; TRBD1 is a possible D gene (6 bases). The CDR3 runs 15 residues. V lost 4 bases and J lost 0, with 12 bases in between. Germline loops: CDR1 LNHNV, CDR2 YYDKDF (reference sequence). CDR3 residues: CATSMEGQMNTEAFF. In DNA form, the CDR3 reads TGTGCCACCAGCATGGAGGGACAAATGAACACTGAAGCTTTCTTT.

This clonotype has just a few counts. The chain employs TRBV11-2 and TRBJ2-5, with D unclear. CDR1 is SGHAT and CDR2 is FQNNGV in the germline V gene. This CDR3 is built from 13 residues. Trimming stripped 4 bases from V and 5 bases from J, with 11 bases between. CDR3: CASSSSLGETQYF. CDR3 nucleotide sequence: TGTGCCAGCAGCTCAAGCTTAGGGGAGACCCAGTACTTC.

This clonotype was observed many times. The chain uses TRBV14 and TRBJ1-1; no clear D. This CDR3 region has 13 residues. Germline V gene sequence: CDR1 SGHDN, CDR2 FVKESK. V gave up 3 bases and J gave up 2 bases, with 7 bases separating them. The CDR3 DNA is TGTGCCAGCAGCCAGATAATAAACACTGAAGCTTTCTTT. It translates to CASSQIINTEAFF. The full variable domain, its missing parts supplied by reference TRBV14 and TRBJ1-1, is EAGVTQFPSHSVIEKGQTVTLRCDPISGHDNLYWYRRVMGKEIKFLLHFVKESKQDESGMPNNRFLAERTGGTYSTLKVQPAELEDSGVYFCASSQIINTEAFFGQGTRLTVV.

The J gene is TRBJ2-2, the V gene TRBV9, with 9 bases lining up with TRBD1. This CDR3 contains 17 residues. Looked up from germline, CDR1 is SGDLS and CDR2 is YYNGEE. The junction had 5 bases not matched to a gene; V was cut back by 2 bases and J by 0 bases. The DNA for the CDR3 is TGTGCCAGCAGCGTCGGATGGACAGGGGCGAACACCGGGGAGCTGTTTTTT. It translates to CASSVGWTGANTGELFF.

Comments on this clonotype: No conserved phenylalanine or tryptophan ends this CDR3, so it is likely a read error. J is TRBJ2-7 and V is TRBV6-2 or TRBV6-3, with 7 bases matching TRBD1. Germline values: CDR1 MNHEY, CDR2 SVGEGT. The CDR3 is 15 amino acids. Trimming took 2 bases from V and 1 from J; bases not matched to a gene: 5. CDR3 loop: CASSYPRDSSYEQYL. CDR3 bases: TGTGCCAGCAGTTACCCCAGGGACAGTTCCTACGAGCAGTACCTC.

This clonotype was recorded many times. The J gene is TRBJ2-1, the V gene TRBV6-5; 9 bases align to TRBD2. V dropped 4 bases and J dropped 8; count of bases not matched to a gene: 15. This CDR3 has 17 residues. Germline V gene data show CDR1 as MNHEY and CDR2 as SVGAGI. CDR3 amino acids: CASSSSKAGGRIDEQFF. The DNA of the CDR3 is TGTGCCAGCAGTTCATCTAAAGCGGGAGGAAGAATCGATGAGCAGTTCTTC.

The sample holds many counts of this clonotype. The V gene is TRBV9, the J gene TRBJ2-1, with D unresolved. V lost 0 bases and J 2 bases, leaving 6 bases between the germline ends. This CDR3 spans 14 amino acids. Germline V gene data show CDR1 as SGDLS and CDR2 as YYNGEE. The CDR3, as DNA: TGTGCCAGCAGCGTAGATGGAACCTACAATGAGCAGTTCTTC. This codes for CASSVDGTYNEQFF.

Ten or more counts support this clonotype. This chain uses TRBV4-3 with TRBJ1-1; tentative D call: TRBD1 (6 bases). Trimming took 0 bases from V and 10 from J, leaving 21 bases between them. Germline V lookup: CDR1 LGHNA, CDR2 YSLEER. The CDR3 is made up of 16 amino acids. CDR3 in DNA: TGCGCCAGCAGCCAAGATTTCAGCAACAGGGTGGAAGGAGCTTTCTTT. This translates into CASSQDFSNRVEGAFF.